A selection of T cell receptor beta chains follows, all from one sample in a study of T-cell memory formation after mild COVID-19. TCRdb re-called the 5' RACE reads through MiXCR, storing one row per CDR3 protein. The sample holds roughly 86,000 distinct CDR3 sequences; around 16% are singletons and the top ten take about two fifths. Sample: PBMCs or a T cell subset sorted from them (not recorded which). These receptors originate from a young man who had mild COVID-19 (a few samples of this study predate the infection). Cell type and time point are not known. The conserved cysteine and the conserved F or W are not part of the CDR3 here. A D gene is named only where the DNA matches it firmly.

V: TRBV6-1; D: -; CDR3: ASSEGDSSSYEQY
V: TRBV4-3; D: TRBD2; CDR3: ASSLSLAGGPDTQY
V: TRBV29-1; D: TRBD1; CDR3: SVRTGDGNQPQH
V: TRBV7-3; D: -; CDR3: ASSDQRNEQF
V: TRBV6-2/TRBV6-3; D: -; CDR3: ASRFEGVNGELF
V: TRBV7-9; D: TRBD1; CDR3: ASSATGTANTGELF
V: TRBV29-1; D: -; CDR3: SVVNTEAF
V: TRBV19; D: -; CDR3: ASSVTNNPQPQH
V: TRBV6-5; D: -; CDR3: ASSYQDSYNEQF
V: TRBV7-2; D: TRBD2; CDR3: ASSLGTSGGDEQF
V: TRBV12-3/TRBV12-4; D: TRBD1; CDR3: ASSTPGTGETEAF
V: TRBV28; D: -; CDR3: ASSLRGSNYGYT
V: TRBV4-1; D: TRBD2; CDR3: ASSHRTSGDYEQY
V: TRBV5-5; D: -; CDR3: ASSSAQRQSYGGNEKLF
V: TRBV29-1; D: TRBD1; CDR3: SVRQGVYGYT
V: TRBV18; D: -; CDR3: DSSPSGGSSYNEQF
V: TRBV4-1; D: -; CDR3: ASSQVAAVQETQY
V: TRBV14; D: -; CDR3: ASSPLGADTQY
V: TRBV29-1; D: TRBD2; CDR3: SVEGHPTSGSTDTQY
V: TRBV11-1; D: -; CDR3: ASSLYDGYTDTQY
V: TRBV9; D: -; CDR3: ASSAPGPTDYGYT
V: TRBV29-1; D: TRBD2; CDR3: SVDPGLDYNEQF
V: TRBV9; D: -; CDR3: ASSAQPAGYYNEQF
V: TRBV4-1; D: TRBD1; CDR3: ASSQTETGGDYGYT
V: TRBV4-3; D: -; CDR3: ASSQESVGNEQF
V: TRBV30; D: TRBD1; CDR3: AWSGTGESGELF
V: TRBV5-6; D: -; CDR3: ASRGVGGNTIY
V: TRBV20-1; D: TRBD2; CDR3: SAREDNREGQY
V: TRBV29-1; D: -; CDR3: SVEDRSAGNTGELF
V: TRBV5-1; D: TRBD1; CDR3: ASSATGTGIHEQY
V: TRBV18; D: TRBD1; CDR3: ASSPPAGTGITDTQY
V: TRBV7-2; D: TRBD1; CDR3: ASSTWTGLVTGELF
V: TRBV5-1; D: -; CDR3: ASSLAGAEGHSYNEQF
V: TRBV4-2; D: -; CDR3: ASSQDLGGAPDTQY
V: TRBV12-3/TRBV12-4; D: -; CDR3: ASSLSDNIQY
V: TRBV5-6; D: -; CDR3: ASSVGDGPYEQY
V: TRBV6-5; D: -; CDR3: ASSYFAGGNYGYT
V: TRBV21-1; D: -; CDR3: ASSKAQATNEKLF
V: TRBV2; D: TRBD2; CDR3: ASSGGWKETQY
V: TRBV24-1; D: -; CDR3: ATSDLDSQETQY
V: TRBV12-3/TRBV12-4; D: TRBD2; CDR3: ASTRVAGWTDTQY
V: TRBV6-5; D: TRBD1; CDR3: ASSPGQATEAF
V: TRBV4-3; D: -; CDR3: ASSQGTGNLHGYT
V: TRBV25-1; D: -; CDR3: ASSEGIGAEAF
V: TRBV7-9; D: -; CDR3: ASSSWTDKSEKLF
V: TRBV5-1; D: TRBD1; CDR3: ASSYILLQGASSGANVLT
V: TRBV15; D: TRBD1; CDR3: ATSSRQGSEQY
V: TRBV7-8; D: -; CDR3: ASSLGTLGQIAPQH
V: TRBV7-9; D: -; CDR3: ASSGAPNTEAF
V: TRBV5-1; D: -; CDR3: ASSLWPEGGYT
V: TRBV6-5; D: TRBD2; CDR3: ASSYVAGVWNEQF
V: TRBV14; D: TRBD2; CDR3: ASSQSGRGSHNEQF
V: TRBV11-2; D: TRBD2; CDR3: ASSDSGATDTQY